A selection of T cell receptor beta chains follows, all from one sample in a study of blood T cells in healthy people across ages. From the 5' RACE reads, TCRdb called clonotypes with MiXCR, one entry per CDR3 protein. The repertoire holds hundreds of thousands of distinct CDR3 sequences, with roughly 20% as singletons. Sequencing was performed on blood. The receptors derive from a man in his 70s in good health. The CDR3 runs from the conserved cysteine through the conserved F or W. Each record gives: clone size, V gene, J gene, CDR3 length, D gene, CDR3 protein, CDR3 DNA. D genes are given only for firm matches. Clone size is stated in some rows and not others, as once, few, many or a class when expanded.

>.|TRBV7-9|TRBJ1-1|18|TRBD1
CASSTLRDRGWPNTEAFF
TGTGCCAGCAGCACACTCCGGGACAGGGGGTGGCCAAACACTGAAGCTTTCTTT
>.|TRBV7-6|TRBJ1-4|17|.
CASSLAVGRETNEKLFF
TGTGCCAGCAGCTTAGCCGTCGGCAGGGAAACTAATGAAAAACTGTTTTTT
>.|TRBV27|TRBJ2-2|15|TRBD2
CASSSLGLAPGELFF
TGTGCCAGCAGTTCCCTGGGACTAGCTCCCGGGGAGCTGTTTTTT
>.|TRBV20-1|TRBJ2-5|15|.
CSASLVGGNQETQYF
TGCAGTGCTAGCTTAGTCGGGGGAAACCAAGAGACCCAGTACTTC
>few|TRBV18|TRBJ2-3|16|TRBD1
CASSPSSGQGVDTQYF
TGTGCCAGCTCACCATCGTCGGGACAGGGTGTAGATACGCAGTATTTT
>.|TRBV5-1|TRBJ2-3|13|.
CASSWETADTQYF
TGCGCCAGCAGCTGGGAGACAGCAGATACGCAGTATTTT
>.|TRBV20-1|TRBJ2-3|14|TRBD2
CSAIDLAGGHTQYF
TGCAGTGCTATAGACCTAGCGGGGGGACATACGCAGTATTTT
>many|TRBV6-5|TRBJ2-7|15|.
CASSPNRGHFYEQYF
TGTGCCAGCAGTCCCAACCGGGGACACTTCTACGAGCAGTACTTC
>once|TRBV5-1|TRBJ2-5|13|.
CASSFGWQETRYF
TGCGCCAGCAGCTTTGGGTGGCAAGAGACCCGGTACTTC
>few|TRBV10-3|TRBJ2-1|11|.
CAARTGNEQFF
TGTGCCGCCCGAACAGGGAATGAGCAGTTCTTC
>.|TRBV6-5|TRBJ1-6|16|.
CASSYSISPYNSPLHF
TGTGCCAGCAGTTACTCGATTAGCCCCTATAATTCACCCCTCCACTTT
>once|TRBV6-1|TRBJ1-2|14|.
CASSEDPEYYGYTF
TGTGCCAGCAGTGAAGACCCAGAGTACTATGGCTACACCTTC
>.|TRBV3-1|TRBJ2-3|15|TRBD2
CASSHAAGAPDTQYF
TGTGCCAGCAGCCACGCAGCGGGAGCACCAGATACGCAGTATTTT
>.|TRBV29-1|TRBJ2-5|10|.
CSVSEETQYF
TGCAGCGTTTCCGAGGAGACCCAGTACTTC
>few|TRBV12-3/TRBV12-4|TRBJ2-1|11|.
CASGQGDEQFF
TGTGCCAGCGGTCAGGGAGATGAGCAGTTCTTC
>.|TRBV6-6|TRBJ1-1|14|.
CASSYQQGNTEAFF
TGTGCCAGCAGTTATCAGCAGGGGAACACTGAAGCTTTCTTT
>few|TRBV27|TRBJ2-7|15|TRBD1
CASSSYATGTYEQYF
TGTGCCAGCAGTTCATATGCGACAGGGACCTACGAGCAGTACTTC
>few|TRBV6-5|TRBJ1-3|15|TRBD1
CASSYSTGISNTIYF
TGTGCCAGCAGTTACTCGACAGGGATTAGTAACACCATATATTTT
>many|TRBV6-5|TRBJ2-5|15|.
CASSNPPNGGETQYF
TGTGCCAGCAGTAACCCCCCAAATGGTGGAGAGACCCAGTACTTC
>.|TRBV5-5|TRBJ1-2|12|TRBD1
CASSVDRFSFSF
TGTGCCAGCAGCGTGGACAGGTTCTCTTTCTCCTTC
>.|TRBV7-8|TRBJ2-1|16|TRBD2
CASSIQRGDSYNEQFF
TGTGCCAGCAGCATCCAGCGGGGGGACTCCTACAATGAGCAGTTCTTC
>.|TRBV19|TRBJ2-1|16|.
CASTWSWGARYNEQFF
TGTGCCAGTACCTGGAGTTGGGGAGCCCGTTACAATGAGCAGTTCTTC
>once|TRBV13|TRBJ2-1|15|.
CASSPPGRLSNEQFF
TGTGCCAGCAGCCCCCCGGGACGGTTAAGCAATGAGCAGTTCTTC
>.|TRBV5-6|TRBJ1-4|13|.
CASSLGENEKLFF
TGTGCCAGCAGCTTGGGCGAGAATGAAAAACTGTTTTTT
>few|TRBV20-1|TRBJ2-7|14|TRBD2
CSARDERGAYEQYF
TGCAGTGCTAGAGATGAGCGGGGGGCCTACGAGCAGTACTTC
>few|TRBV6-1|TRBJ2-3|18|.
CASSRFGTSSPSTDTQYF
TGTGCCAGCAGCCGGTTCGGGACGTCTAGTCCTAGCACAGATACGCAGTATTTT
>few|TRBV7-2|TRBJ2-3|14|.
CASSLASWTDTQYF
TGTGCCAGCAGCTTAGCGAGTTGGACAGATACGCAGTATTTT
>.|TRBV12-3/TRBV12-4|TRBJ2-5|14|TRBD1
CASSQLEDRGFKFF
TGTGCCAGCAGCCAATTAGAAGACAGGGGGTTCAAGTTCTTC
>.|TRBV15|TRBJ2-2|15|TRBD1
CATSTGTGATGELFF
TGTGCCACCAGCACAGGGACAGGGGCCACCGGGGAGCTGTTTTTT
>.|TRBV5-1|TRBJ1-1|12|.
CASSFEGTEAFF
TGCGCCAGCAGCTTCGAGGGGACTGAAGCTTTCTTT
>.|TRBV20-1|TRBJ2-3|15|TRBD2
CSASRAGGSTDTQYF
TGCAGTGCTTCCCGAGCGGGAGGGAGCACAGATACGCAGTATTTT
>few|TRBV7-2|TRBJ2-4|12|.
CASSFPGRIQYF
TGTGCCAGCAGCTTCCCAGGGAGAATTCAGTACTTC
>.|TRBV5-1|TRBJ2-5|16|.
CASSLDSRGGGETQYF
TGCGCCAGCAGCTTGGACTCACGCGGGGGCGGAGAGACCCAGTACTTC
>.|TRBV5-1|TRBJ1-1|13|.
CASSLTVSAEAFF
TGCGCCAGCAGCTTGACCGTCAGCGCTGAAGCTTTCTTT
>.|TRBV28|TRBJ2-7|15|.
CASSPVGTSSYEQYF
TGTGCCAGCAGCCCCGTTGGGACCAGCTCCTACGAGCAGTACTTC
>.|TRBV4-3|TRBJ1-4|13|.
CASRAESNEKLFF
TGCGCCAGCAGAGCGGAATCTAATGAAAAACTGTTTTTT
>few|TRBV24-1|TRBJ2-5|12|.
CATSDFGRTQYF
TGTGCCACCAGTGATTTCGGACGGACCCAGTACTTC
>.|TRBV20-1|TRBJ2-5|15|.
CSANSPRDSQETQYF
TGCAGTGCTAACAGCCCCCGGGACTCACAAGAGACCCAGTACTTC
>few|TRBV12-3/TRBV12-4|TRBJ2-5|14|.
CASSSDMFQETQYF
TGTGCCAGCAGTTCGGACATGTTCCAAGAGACCCAGTACTTC
>.|TRBV6-6|TRBJ1-1|16|TRBD1
CASSYRQGAQGAEAFF
TGTGCCAGCAGCTATCGACAGGGGGCTCAGGGCGCTGAAGCTTTCTTT
>few|TRBV21-1|TRBJ2-7|13|.
CASSKGVLYEQYF
TGTGCCAGCAGCAAAGGCGTCCTATACGAGCAGTACTTC
>.|TRBV20-1|TRBJ2-4|15|.
CSARDGILAKNIQYF
TGCAGTGCTAGAGACGGGATTTTGGCCAAAAACATTCAGTACTTC
>.|TRBV20-1|TRBJ2-5|15|.
CSARGSPQGRETQYF
TGCAGTGCTAGAGGTAGCCCCCAAGGGAGAGAGACCCAGTACTTC
>.|TRBV6-5|TRBJ1-2|12|.
CASRDSLYGYTF
TGTGCCAGCAGGGACAGCTTGTATGGCTACACCTTC
>few|TRBV4-1|TRBJ1-1|13|.
CASSQDVGRETFF
TGCGCCAGCAGCCAAGATGTAGGCAGGGAAACTTTCTTT
>.|TRBV28|TRBJ2-2|14|.
CASSSQGHSGELFF
TGTGCCAGCAGTTCGCAAGGACACTCCGGGGAGCTGTTTTTT
>many|TRBV2|TRBJ2-7|13|TRBD1
CASSEGQSYEQYF
TGTGCCAGCAGTGAGGGACAGAGTTACGAGCAGTACTTC
>few|TRBV6-2/TRBV6-3|TRBJ2-4|14|TRBD1
CASSYFDRANIQYF
TGTGCCAGCAGTTACTTCGACAGGGCAAACATTCAGTACTTC
>.|TRBV4-3|TRBJ2-3|18|TRBD2
CASSHDNLAGGRTDTQYF
TGCGCCAGCAGCCATGATAACCTAGCGGGAGGGCGAACAGATACGCAGTATTTT